Detailed here is one T cell receptor (beta chain). These data are taken from a study of response to subunit inactivated influenza vaccine. MiXCR was run by TCRdb on the RT-PCR reads, yielding one entry per CDR3 protein. The table shows roughly 620,000 distinct CDR3 sequences, with about 11% occurring only once. The CDR3 runs 20 residues. J gave up 4 bases and V 5 bases, and 19 bases lay outside the gene matches. CDR1 MDHEN and CDR2 SYDVKM come from the germline V gene. These data were likewise used in another study, on T cells expressing NK-cell markers. From that second work: TCR beta libraries carry UMIs added by 5'RACE template switching. Just one sequenced donor of eight was HCMV-seronegative, while seven were seropositive. In about six donors, dominant NKG2C+ clonotypes were roughly 1.0-8% of CD8+ T cells. Several donors' CD3+CD56-NKG2C+ cells were dominated by the same clonotypes.

The chain recombines TRBV28 with TRBJ2-2; TRBD1 aligns across 10 bases. The source of this sequence is a man aged 50-59 years who received an inactivated influenza vaccine. The sample in question was PBMCs from blood, obtained on the day of vaccination. CDR3 DNA sequence: TGTGCCAGCAGTACAACCCCGGGACAGGGGAATTTGTCGGGCACCGGGGAGCTGTTTTTT. It encodes CASSTTPGQGNLSGTGELFF.